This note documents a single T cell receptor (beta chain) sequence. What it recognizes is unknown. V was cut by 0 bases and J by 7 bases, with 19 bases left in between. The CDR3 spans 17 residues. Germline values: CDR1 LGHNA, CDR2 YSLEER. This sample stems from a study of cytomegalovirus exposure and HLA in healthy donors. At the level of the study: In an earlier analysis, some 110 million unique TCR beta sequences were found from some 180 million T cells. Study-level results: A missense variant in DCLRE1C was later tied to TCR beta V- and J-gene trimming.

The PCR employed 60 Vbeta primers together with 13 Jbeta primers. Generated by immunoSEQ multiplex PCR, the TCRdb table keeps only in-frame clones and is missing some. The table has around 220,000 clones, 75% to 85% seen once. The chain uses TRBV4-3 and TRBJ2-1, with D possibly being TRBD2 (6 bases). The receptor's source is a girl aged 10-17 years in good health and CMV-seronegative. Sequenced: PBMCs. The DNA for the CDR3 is TGCGCCAGCAGCCAAGAGTCGTTCCGAAATAGCGGTAATGAGCAGTTCTTC. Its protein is CASSQESFRNSGNEQFF.